The entry below gives a single TCR beta chain sequence along with its context. This clonotype was counted many times. Its antigen is unknown. Per-nucleotide qualities are absent, and no much larger clonotype sits a single base away. These data belong to a study of T cells in Graves' hyperthyroidism and ophthalmopathy (dated by TCRdb to 2018 to 2020). In terms of the full investigation: Peripheral blood samples were taken at the time of initial diagnosis, prior to any treatment. To identify TCR V-J signatures that set the groups apart, the researchers used a discovery cohort of more than 95 patients, made up of some 41 with Graves' ophthalmopathy and some 60 with stable Graves' hyperthyroidism. The paper reports TCR Vbeta CDR3 sequencing of some 140 peripheral blood samples: 40 to 45 ophthalmopathy, under 80 hyperthyroidism and approximately 17 progressor patients. An independent validation cohort of fewer than 20 hyperthyroidism patients and 17 patients who later progressed to ophthalmopathy tested prospective prediction of ophthalmopathy. The study also compared thyroid tissue and blood T-cell repertoires from over 5 Graves' hyperthyroidism patients. Following sampling, methimazole starting at 30 mg daily was given to hyperthyroidism patients, and high-dose intravenous methylprednisolone was given to ophthalmopathy patients. The approximately 98 discovery patients were randomly divided into training and test sets at a 7:3 ratio. Broad study findings and their caveats: A model built on a 13 V-J signature distinguished ophthalmopathy from stable hyperthyroidism, reaching roughly 88% sensitivity and 81.08% specificity in cross-validation and 80%/75% in testing. Most expanded thyroid clonotypes (frequency above 0.001) were also detected in blood, suggesting blood repertoires may reflect thyroid immune responses. In validation, progression to ophthalmopathy was predicted by the model with nearly 71% sensitivity and around 76% specificity, a median of approximately 6.5 months before onset. Sample size was not statistically predetermined, and investigators were not blinded to group allocation.

Trimming costs V 0 bases and J 9 bases, and their ends lie 23 bases apart. The CDR3 sequence holds 16 residues, the cysteine and phenylalanine included. Kept here is only the CDR3 DNA, which spans 48 bases and is read in frame from base 1. The germline V gene (reference sequence) sets CDR1 to GTSNPN and CDR2 to SVGIG. TCR beta CDR3 regions were amplified from RNA transcripts. A first-round RT-PCR of the TCR CDR3 used the HTBI primer set with the Qiagen OneStep RT-PCR kit. Libraries were constructed in a second round of multiplex PCR, after which size selection and purification were performed. Paired-end sequencing of the libraries was performed with 100 bp reads on an Illumina HiSeq2000. On the study's bioinformatics: SOAPnuke was used to process the raw data, with reads discarded if the reads contained adapters or uncalled bases, had a mean Phred below 15, or lacked an exact constant-primer or identifier match. High-quality paired reads were merged using COPE v1.2.5, and each unique nucleotide sequence was defined as a clonotype. Clonotypes were aligned to IMGT TRBV, TRBD and TRBJ reference segments using MiTCR v1.1. Only V-J combinations with frequency above 0.0001, covering about 99% of repertoires, were analysed. A TCS score was defined as the ratio between F50 (clonal expansion) and ExV (chaos), using BLOSUM62-based TCRdist between CDR3 peptides within each V-J. Welch's t-statistics and random forest reduced roughly 530 V-J features to roughly 13, which were used in a naive Bayes classifier (R e1071). TCRdb reanalyzed the raw reads on its own, using fastp at Q25 for trimming and MiXCR for clone calling, and kept in-frame beta chains. Rows matching on CDR3 protein sequence are summarized as one entry with the most common DNA and genes. TCRdb assigned the V and J calls; the authors' analysis was not used. This sample has over 250,000 distinct CDR3 sequences in its table, and approximately 26% of those were observed once. The ten largest clones add up to around 28% of the sample.

Hyperthyroidism patients were newly diagnosed, had a disease duration of under 2 months, and were aged 18 to 65 years. The study excluded patients with uncontrolled infections, other autoimmune diseases, pregnancy or lactation. Diagnoses were based on clinical symptoms, serum thyroxine and TRAb, thyroid ultrasound and orbital computed tomography. For progressor patients, blood was drawn at the first diagnosis of hyperthyroidism, before any ophthalmopathy symptoms had appeared. PBMCs were separated from approximately 10 ml of fresh peripheral blood using Ficoll-Paque density gradient centrifugation. Progressor patients were first diagnosed with Graves' hyperthyroidism and then developed ophthalmopathy during follow-up. Trizol reagent was used to extract total RNA, and RNA quality was then checked on an Agilent 2100 Bioanalyzer.

The clonotype originates from a man between 40 and 49 years old with Graves' hyperthyroidism that later progressed to Graves' ophthalmopathy. This chain joins TRBV30 to TRBJ2-5, with TRBD2 tentatively as D gene (5 bases match). Input material: blood. The CDR3 region: CAWSVGSTGFGDPQYF. Read as DNA, the sequence is TGTGCCTGGAGTGTAGGGTCTACGGGTTTCGGGGATCCCCAGTACTTC.